These 10 T cell receptor beta chains came from one sample sequenced in a study of control samples from healthy donors and cancer patients (dated by TCRdb to the early 2020s). The library was made by the immunoSEQ multiplex PCR assay. TCRdb's version of the immuneACCESS table is confined to in-frame rearrangements and falls short of the full clone set. An unresolved V gene accounts for under half of the shortfall where checked; the remainder is of unknown origin. The sample table holds 80,000 or so clones, of which roughly 94% were seen once. Over 5% of the sample is in the top ten clones. The sample was blood. The source is a middle-aged woman in good health.

This chain links TRBV12-3 or TRBV12-4 with TRBJ2-7; 9 bases line up with TRBD2. The trim removed 5 bases at V and 6 bases at J, leaving 5 bases unmatched. The CDR3 has 13 residues. CDR3 bases: TGTGCCAGCAGTAAGGGACTAGCTGGCGAGCAGTACTTC. Protein product: CASSKGLAGEQYF.

This chain connects TRBV11-2 to TRBJ2-1; 12 nucleotides agree with TRBD2. Germline V gene sequence: CDR1 SGHAT, CDR2 FQNNGV. This CDR3 is built from 15 residues. V shed 2 bases, J shed 9 bases, and the junction held 5 bases outside the gene matches. CDR3 sequence reads: CASSLPTSGRPEQFF. CDR3 DNA: TGTGCCAGCAGCTTACCGACTAGCGGGAGACCTGAGCAGTTCTTC.

This sequence joins TRBV18 and TRBJ2-1; D gene ambiguous. With 0 bases removed from V and 5 bases from J, the gap between germline ends came to 14 bases. The CDR3 is 16 amino acids. Germline CDR1 reads KGHSH; CDR2 reads LQKENI. Written as DNA, the CDR3 is TGTGCCAGCTCACCACCGAACGTAAACTATGACAATGAGCAGTTCTTC. Translated: CASSPPNVNYDNEQFF.

V is TRBV6-5 and J is TRBJ2-7; 9 nucleotides line up with TRBD1. Losses at the gene ends were 5 bases for V and 5 bases for J; bases not matched to a gene: 7. This CDR3 has 14 amino acids. The germline V gene has CDR1 MNHEY and CDR2 SVGAGI. In DNA, the CDR3 is TGTGCCAGCAGTACTATGGGGACAGGGAACGAGCAGTACTTC. Translation: CASSTMGTGNEQYF.

This chain joins TRBV6-4 and TRBJ2-2; a weak D match, TRBD2 (5 bases). Germline loops: CDR1 MRHNA, CDR2 SNTAGT. This CDR3 has 14 amino acids. Trimming took off 4 bases at V and 5 bases at J, with 11 bases between the two ends. The CDR3 spells CASSVGLSTGELFF. The CDR3 nucleotides read TGTGCCAGCAGTGTCGGACTCTCGACCGGGGAGCTGTTTTTT.

This clone was detected once. The gene calls are TRBV27 and TRBJ2-3; D gene unclear. Between the trimmed V and J ends, which lost 4 bases and 0 bases, there was a span of 11 bases. Germline CDR1 is MNHEY and CDR2 is SMNVEV (reference sequence). The CDR3 spans 15 residues. Here the CDR3 reads CASSSPFQSTDTQYF. CDR3 nucleotides: TGTGCCAGCAGTTCCCCTTTTCAGAGCACAGATACGCAGTATTTT.

V usage is TRBV6-2 or TRBV6-3 and J usage is TRBJ1-5; no definite D call. V lost 2 bases, J lost 4 bases, and 9 bases lay in between. This CDR3 has 14 amino acids. From germline, CDR1 is MNHEY and CDR2 SVGEGT. The CDR3 DNA follows: TGTGCCAGCAGTTACCAACGGGTGAATCAGCCCCAGCATTTT. Translation gives CASSYQRVNQPQHF.

The chain links TRBV28 to TRBJ1-2; a weak D match, TRBD1 (5 bases). Trimming cost V 5 bases and J 5 bases, with 15 bases left between them. CDR3 length equals 14 residues. CDR1 and CDR2 (germline): MDHEN, SYDVKM. The CDR3 DNA reads as TGTGCCAGCAGTCCCCTCGGGACTGTGTATGGCTACACCTTC. Translated: CASSPLGTVYGYTF.

The chain has TRBV3-1 (or the pseudogene TRBV3-2) and TRBJ1-5; D is ambiguous. Trimming stripped 1 base from V and 9 bases from J, with 7 bases between. The CDR3 loop spans 12 amino acids. The germline gives CDR1 LGHDT, CDR2 YNNKEL (reference sequence). For the CDR3, the DNA is TGTGCCAGCAGCCAAGCAAGAGGGCCCCAGCATTTT. Residues: CASSQARGPQHF.

V is TRBV19 and J is TRBJ2-7; D is perhaps TRBD1 or TRBD2 (5 bases each). Germline values: CDR1 LNHDA, CDR2 SQIVND (reference sequence). This CDR3 is built from 14 residues. V lost 3 bases and J 3 bases, leaving 12 bases between the germline ends. The DNA for the CDR3 is TGTGCCAGTAGTATCGGGGCGGCAAACTACGAGCAGTACTTC. Translating gives CASSIGAANYEQYF.